The 24 T cell receptor beta chains presented below share a single source sample, sequenced in a study of Ad26.COV2.S vaccination and SARS-CoV-2 variants. Measured with immunoSEQ multiplex PCR; TCRdb has only the in-frame clones, and not every one. Found here are 85,000 to 120,000 clones, about three quarters of them singletons; the top ten hold 15% to 20%. The specimen comprised peripheral blood, sampled after recovery from COVID-19. The receptors originated from a human donor who had recovered from COVID-19.

The table lists this clone with a count of one. This chain links TRBV19 with TRBJ2-7, with 7 nucleotides matching TRBD1. This CDR3 comprises 13 residues. Trimming took 9 bases from V and 6 from J; bases not matched to a gene: 11. Germline lookup yields CDR1 LNHDA and CDR2 SQIVND (reference sequence). DNA for the CDR3: TGTGCCAGCCACTCGGGACAGCACGGCGAGCAGTACTTC. Its translation: CASHSGQHGEQYF.

The J gene is TRBJ2-7, the V gene TRBV4-1, with 7 bases fitting TRBD2. J was trimmed by 3 bases and V by 4 bases; bases with no gene match: 6. Germline loops: CDR1 MGHRA, CDR2 YSYEKL. The CDR3 covers 14 residues. The CDR3 DNA reads as TGCGCCAGCAGCCGCGGGGGTGCAGTCTACGAGCAGTACTTC. As protein: CASSRGGAVYEQYF.

J is TRBJ1-2 and V is TRBV2; no reliable D call. This CDR3 region has 13 residues. The V end was cut by 1 base, the J end by 0 bases, with 3 bases between. In germline, CDR1 is SNHLY, CDR2 FYNNEI. CDR3 bases: TGTGCCAGCAGTGAAGGAGCTAACTATGGCTACACCTTC. It specifies CASSEGANYGYTF.

V is TRBV5-1 and J is TRBJ2-5, with a weak D call TRBD2 (6 bases). In germline, CDR1 is SGHRS, CDR2 YFSETQ. V was clipped by 0 bases and J by 0 bases, with 9 bases between them. The CDR3 covers 15 residues. CDR3 in amino acids: CASSLVGGYQETQYF. In DNA, the CDR3 is TGCGCCAGCAGCTTGGTGGGGGGTTACCAAGAGACCCAGTACTTC.

This sequence joins TRBV2 and TRBJ1-1; 7 positions agree with TRBD1. Germline V CDR1 and CDR2: SNHLY, FYNNEI. This CDR3 is built from 18 residues. V was pared by 6 bases and J by 3 bases, with 19 bases of the junction left unmatched. The CDR3 DNA sequence: TGTGCCAGCAGGGCACGCAAGGGACAGCCAACTCCTTACACTGAAGCTTTCTTT. Translation gives CASRARKGQPTPYTEAFF.

This chain connects TRBV5-4 to TRBJ2-2; D remains unclear. V lost 4 bases to trimming and J lost 5 bases, with 9 bases between them. Germline CDR1 reads SGHNT; CDR2 reads YYREEE (reference sequence). This CDR3 comprises 13 residues. CDR3 in amino acids: CASSLGLTGELFF. The CDR3 nucleotides read TGTGCCAGCAGCCTAGGGTTAACCGGGGAGCTGTTTTTT.

The CDR3 nucleotides read TGTGCCAGCAGTCAGACGGGGGGCGTTGGCAATCAGCCCCAGCATTTT. Amino acid sequence: CASSQTGGVGNQPQHF. This rearrangement joins TRBV28 to TRBJ1-5, with a weak D call TRBD1 (6 bases). The ends were cut back, 5 bases at V and 2 bases at J, with 16 bases in the middle. CDR3 size: 16 residues. Looked up from germline, CDR1 is MDHEN and CDR2 is SYDVKM.

The chain has TRBV30 and TRBJ2-7; TRBD1 agrees at 10 bases. After removal of 0 bases from V and 5 bases from J, the junction contained 7 bases not matched to a gene. This CDR3 contains 15 residues. CDR1 is GTSNPN, CDR2 SVGIG, per germline (reference sequence). The CDR3 protein is CAWSVSGQGSDEQYF. For the CDR3, the DNA is TGTGCCTGGAGTGTATCGGGACAGGGGTCGGACGAGCAGTACTTC. Filled out from reference TRBV30 and TRBJ2-7, the complete variable domain reads SQTIHQWPATLVQPVGSPLSLECTVEGTSNPNLYWYRQAAGRGLQLLFYSVGIGQISSEVPQNLSASRPQDRQFILSSKKLLLSDSGFYLCAWSVSGQGSDEQYFGPGTRLTVT.

This clone came up many times. This chain joins TRBV7-6 and TRBJ1-2, with 8 bases aligning to TRBD1. The germline gives CDR1 SGHVS, CDR2 FNYEAQ. V lost 3 bases, J lost 4 bases, and 16 bases stayed unmatched. The length of the CDR3 is 18 residues. The CDR3 loop reads CASSFTLYPPRGLYGYTF. For the CDR3, the DNA is TGTGCCAGCAGCTTTACCCTTTACCCACCCAGGGGGCTCTATGGCTACACCTTC.

The CDR3 here is CASRSGYQPQHF. The CDR3 nucleotides are TGTGCCAGCAGGTCAGGGTATCAGCCCCAGCATTTT. V and J are TRBV12-3 or TRBV12-4 and TRBJ1-5, with a possible D match to TRBD1 (5 bases). This CDR3 comprises 12 residues. V was cut by 6 bases and J by 5 bases, with 8 bases left in between.

The chain is built from TRBV5-1 and TRBJ1-6; no clear D gene. Germline V lookup: CDR1 SGHRS, CDR2 YFSETQ. The V end was cut by 3 bases, the J end by 6 bases, with 16 bases between. The CDR3 runs to 16 residues. The CDR3 bases are TGCGCCAGCAGCTCAACCCCGGATCCTCTTAATTCACCCCTCCACTTT. Protein product: CASSSTPDPLNSPLHF.

This chain uses TRBV5-1 with TRBJ2-1; no clear D gene. Trimming took 0 bases from V and 5 from J, leaving 12 bases between them. The length of the CDR3 is 15 residues. Per germline, CDR1 SGHRS and CDR2 YFSETQ. The CDR3 DNA reads as TGCGCCAGCAGCTTGGATATCTCCCTTAACAATGAGCAGTTCTTC. This sequence encodes CASSLDISLNNEQFF.

This clone is medium-sized. Here the CDR3 reads CASKGRRENTEAFF. CDR3 coding DNA: TGTGCCAGTAAAGGAAGGCGAGAGAACACTGAAGCTTTCTTT. V is TRBV19 and J is TRBJ1-1; D is unresolved. Trimming stripped 7 bases from V and 1 base from J, with 13 bases between. There are 14 residues in the CDR3. Germline CDR1 and CDR2: LNHDA and SQIVND (reference sequence).

V is TRBV2 and J is TRBJ1-1; no firm D call. V was cut by 4 bases and J by 11 bases, with 14 bases left in between. Germline V gene sequence: CDR1 SNHLY, CDR2 FYNNEI. The length of the CDR3 is 12 residues. In nucleotides, the CDR3 is TGTGCCAGCAGTGCGGCCTCCCGGGTTGCTTTCTTT. Its translation is CASSAASRVAFF.

This chain uses TRBV7-9 with TRBJ1-1, with D uncertain. Germline CDR1 reads SEHNR; CDR2 reads FQNEAQ (reference sequence). V was cut by 3 bases and J by 5 bases, with 10 bases left in between. CDR3 size: 13 residues. The CDR3 DNA reads as TGTGCCAGCAGCTTTCGCACGGGAACTGAAGCTTTCTTT. Amino acids: CASSFRTGTEAFF.

This sequence joins TRBV6-6 and TRBJ1-1, with D hard to call. Germline assignment: CDR1 MNHNY and CDR2 SVGAGI (reference sequence). The length of the CDR3 is 14 residues. The ends were cut back, 2 bases at V and 1 base at J, with 8 bases in the middle. The CDR3 DNA reads TGTGCCAGCAGTTACCAGTCTGAGAACACTGAAGCTTTCTTT. It translates to CASSYQSENTEAFF.

A note on this clone: Additional DNA sequences in this sample encode the identical CDR3. This chain joins TRBV20-1 and TRBJ2-7; D not certain. V was clipped by 3 bases and J by 6 bases, with 9 bases between them. The CDR3 covers 11 residues. Germline V gives CDR1 DFQATT, CDR2 SNEGSKA (reference sequence). CDR3 DNA: TGCAGTGCTAGCCGACCCCCCGAGCAGTACTTC. As protein: CSASRPPEQYF.

This rearrangement joins TRBV5-1 to TRBJ1-1, with TRBD1 matching 8 bases. The CDR3 loop spans 14 amino acids. Germline values: CDR1 SGHRS, CDR2 YFSETQ. J was trimmed by 5 bases and V by 4 bases; bases with no gene match: 7. CDR3 sequence (DNA): TGCGCCAGCAGCCCGGGACAGGCGGAGACTGAAGCTTTCTTT. This encodes CASSPGQAETEAFF.

V and J are TRBV10-3 and TRBJ2-1, with D possibly matching TRBD1 (6 bases). Germline V gives CDR1 ENHRY, CDR2 SYGVKD. The CDR3 is 14 residues long. V was cut by 9 bases and J by 2 bases, with 14 bases left in between. CDR3 sequence reads: CAMSRGTTYNEQFF. The CDR3 region has the DNA TGTGCCATGAGTAGGGGGACGACCTACAATGAGCAGTTCTTC.

The chain uses TRBV30 and TRBJ2-5; no clear D. The V gene's germline CDR1 is GTSNPN and CDR2 SVGIG (reference sequence). The CDR3 covers 12 residues. Trimming took off 5 bases at V and 4 bases at J, with 11 bases between the two ends. The DNA for the CDR3 is TGTGCCTGGGACACCGGGTTAGAGACCCAGTACTTC. Its translation: CAWDTGLETQYF.

This clone has only one observation. This rearrangement joins TRBV11-2 to TRBJ2-1; D may be TRBD1 or TRBD2 (5 bases each). This CDR3 is built from 12 residues. Trimming pared 1 base from V and 10 bases from J, leaving 8 bases between. The germline V gene encodes CDR1 SGHAT and CDR2 FQNNGV. The CDR3 here is CASSLARGEQFF. The CDR3 DNA is TGTGCCAGCAGCTTAGCCCGGGGCGAGCAGTTCTTC.

This clone has a handful of counts. The chain carries TRBV5-6 and TRBJ2-2; D unresolved. Germline CDR1 and CDR2: SGHDT and YYEEEE. The V end was cut by 5 bases, the J end by 6 bases, with 8 bases between. The CDR3 totals 12 residues. CDR3 sequence (DNA): TGTGCCAGCAGGCGGTGGTCCGGGGAGCTGTTTTTT. Translation: CASRRWSGELFF.

Only a few counts were recorded for this clone. This rearrangement joins TRBV28 to TRBJ1-2, with 11 bases matching TRBD1. V shed 3 bases, J shed 3 bases, and the junction held 9 bases outside the gene matches. The CDR3 totals 17 residues. CDR1 is MDHEN, CDR2 SYDVKM, per germline. The CDR3 here is CASSFPHPGQGDYGYTF. Here the CDR3 DNA reads TGTGCCAGCAGTTTCCCACACCCGGGACAGGGGGACTATGGCTACACCTTC.

The rearrangement uses TRBV18 and TRBJ1-3; D not resolved. The CDR3 is 15 residues long. Germline V gene data show CDR1 as KGHSH and CDR2 as LQKENI. The ends were cut back, 6 bases at V and 0 bases at J, with 12 bases in the middle. CDR3: CASSPDGNSGNTIYF. CDR3 in DNA: TGTGCCAGCTCTCCTGACGGAAACTCTGGAAACACCATATATTTT.